The sequence of this T cell receptor beta chain was determined in a study of blood T cell repertoires in COVID-19. Only in-frame clones appear in the TCRdb table, and some are missing; sequencing was by immunoSEQ multiplex PCR. The table has 470,000 or so clones, 70% to 90% seen once; the top ten hold nearly 2%. Trimming pared 5 bases from V and 1 base from J, leaving 11 bases between. The CDR3 contains 14 residues. Germline CDR1 is SGHTA and CDR2 is FQGNSA. Those who participated ranged in age from roughly 18 to 100 years and resided in 24 US areas. The TCR comes from a young woman with acute COVID-19. Sequencing was done on a sample of PBMCs or T cells enriched from blood (not recorded which). This rearrangement joins TRBV7-2 to TRBJ1-1, with no clear D. The CDR3 DNA sequence: TGTGCCAGCAGCCCAAAGAGTGCGAACACTGAAGCTTTCTTT. The encoded protein is CASSPKSANTEAFF.